The present T cell receptor beta chain was sequenced within a study of blood T cell repertoires in COVID-19. Turning to the study itself: The United States, Italy and Spain were the sources of the acute and convalescent COVID-19 samples. In each case, the material was cDNA or gDNA derived from T cells, B-cell-depleted T cells, or PBMCs.

Authors' data handling: From reference gene primer amplification, estimates of nucleated cell counts were derived. Data came from immunoSEQ multiplex PCR; TCRdb stores just in-frame clones and leaves some out. The DNA was the basis for D and trimming; V, J and clone size are from that table. Of about 150,000 clones listed, around 80% are singletons. CDR1 is MNHEY and CDR2 is SVGAGI in the germline V gene. V lost 7 bases to trimming and J lost 0 bases, with 15 bases between them. The CDR3 covers 15 residues. Input material: peripheral blood. The TCR comes from a human donor with acute or convalescent COVID-19. The donor label of this sample is uncertain. The chain couples TRBV6-5 to TRBJ2-5; D remains ambiguous. The CDR3 here is CASTALRVDQETQYF. In nucleotides, the CDR3 is TGTGCCAGCACCGCCTTACGGGTAGACCAAGAGACCCAGTACTTC.